This is a list of T cell receptor beta chains from one sample in a study of T-cell reconstitution after alpha-beta-depleted transplantation in children. TCRdb fed the PCR reads into MiXCR, producing one record per CDR3 protein. The data contain about 19,000 distinct CDR3 sequences, about an eighth of them singletons. The sample consisted of PBMCs, mostly from graft donor cells, taken 60 days after TCRalphabeta/CD19-depleted stem cell transplant. Receptor source: a female patient aged 2-10 years who had a stem cell transplant for congenital amegakaryocytic thrombocytopenia, so the T cells may come from the graft donor. The CDR3 runs from the conserved cysteine through the conserved F or W. The D gene is left open where the match is weak. Clone size is not always given. Where it is, it says once, few, many or a class for expanded clones.

TGTGCCACCAGTGATTTAGGCGGCGGCTATGGCTACACCTTC,CATSDLGGGYGYTF,many,TRBJ1-2,TRBV24-1,-
TGCAGTGCCCCTCTGGATCCCGGCACAGATACGCAGTATTTT,CSAPLDPGTDTQYF,many,TRBJ2-3,TRBV20-1,-
TGTGCCAGCAGTGAGTTTATAGCCAAAAACATTCAGTACTTC,CASSEFIAKNIQYF,many,TRBJ2-4,TRBV2,-
TGTGCCAGCAGCTTGTTAAGAACAGACACTGAAGCTTTCTTT,CASSLLRTDTEAFF,many,TRBJ1-1,TRBV7-8,-
TGTGCCACCAGTGCGGCGGCTAACACAGATACGCAGTATTTT,CATSAAANTDTQYF,many,TRBJ2-3,TRBV24-1,-
TGTGCCAGCAGCCCTCTAGGAGATACGCAGTATTTT,CASSPLGDTQYF,many,TRBJ2-3,TRBV7-8,-
TGCAGTGCTCCACAGGGGGGGCAAGAGACCCAGTACTTC,CSAPQGGQETQYF,many,TRBJ2-5,TRBV20-1,-
TGCAGTGCTAGAGGATCAGGGATCTACGAGCAGTACTTC,CSARGSGIYEQYF,many,TRBJ2-7,TRBV20-1,-
TGTGCCAGCAGTGCCGTCCCGGGACAGGGACACGAGACCCAGTACTTC,CASSAVPGQGHETQYF,many,TRBJ2-5,TRBV6-1,TRBD1
TGCGCCAGCAGCTTCGTTCAGGGGAGCACTGAAGCTTTCTTT,CASSFVQGSTEAFF,many,TRBJ1-1,TRBV5-1,-
TGTGCCAGCAGTTACCAGCCCCGCGATACGCAGTATTTT,CASSYQPRDTQYF,many,TRBJ2-3,TRBV6-5,-
TGTGCCACCAGCAGAGCAGCGGGACTGAGCGAGCAGTACTTC,CATSRAAGLSEQYF,many,TRBJ2-7,TRBV15,TRBD2
TGCAGCGTTGGCACCGGGACAGCTAACACCGGGGAGCTGTTTTTT,CSVGTGTANTGELFF,-,TRBJ2-2,TRBV29-1,TRBD1
TGTGCCAGCAGCCTACATGACAGGGGGCGAATTGACCCATTCTACGAGCAGTACTTC,CASSLHDRGRIDPFYEQYF,many,TRBJ2-7,TRBV11-2,TRBD1
TGTGCCAGCAGTTTGTACTCAGGGGGTTTAACCTACAATGAGCAGTTCTTC,CASSLYSGGLTYNEQFF,many,TRBJ2-1,TRBV12-3/TRBV12-4,TRBD1
TGTGCCAGCAGCTTACACGCCTCTAACTATGGCTACACCTTC,CASSLHASNYGYTF,many,TRBJ1-2,TRBV7-8,-
TGTGCCAGCAGCCCTACGGGGGTAGATCATGCCTACGAGCAGTACTTC,CASSPTGVDHAYEQYF,many,TRBJ2-7,TRBV7-9,-
TGTGCCAGCAGCCAAAGGGCAGGTCCGCCGTTCTTC,CASSQRAGPPFF,many,TRBJ2-1,TRBV3-1,-
TGTGCCAGCAGCCAACGTCTAGCGGGAGTTTTAACCGGGACCCAGTACTTC,CASSQRLAGVLTGTQYF,many,TRBJ2-5,TRBV14,TRBD2
TGTGCCACCAGGCCCACAGCACATACGCAGTATTTT,CATRPTAHTQYF,many,TRBJ2-3,TRBV24-1,-
TGCGCCAGCAGCTTTGGGGCTGGAAACACCATATATTTT,CASSFGAGNTIYF,many,TRBJ1-3,TRBV5-1,-
TGTGCCAGCCGGGGCTCCACCGGGGAGCTGTTTTTT,CASRGSTGELFF,many,TRBJ2-2,TRBV27,-
TGTGCCAGCAGCCCTGGGACTAGCGGGAGGTACGACACCGGGGAGCTGTTTTTT,CASSPGTSGRYDTGELFF,many,TRBJ2-2,TRBV11-1,TRBD2
TGTGCCAGCAGTTTAACGGGAGGGCCGGATGAGCAGTTCTTC,CASSLTGGPDEQFF,-,TRBJ2-1,TRBV27,TRBD2
TGTGCCAGCAGCTCGGTGGCGGGACGCACAGATACGCAGTATTTT,CASSSVAGRTDTQYF,many,TRBJ2-3,TRBV5-4,-
TGTGCCAGCAGTCCATCCGGGACTAGACGCTACGAGCAGTACTTC,CASSPSGTRRYEQYF,many,TRBJ2-7,TRBV6-5,TRBD2
TGTGCCAGCATCCCCCCGGGACCCTATGGCTACACCTTC,CASIPPGPYGYTF,many,TRBJ1-2,TRBV7-9,-
TGTGCCAGCAGAGTCAGGGACGCAGATACGCAGTATTTT,CASRVRDADTQYF,many,TRBJ2-3,TRBV2,-
TGTGCCAGCAGCTTTACACCGGGACTCACCTACGAGCAGTACTTC,CASSFTPGLTYEQYF,many,TRBJ2-7,TRBV7-2,-
TGCAGTGCTAGAGCTAGCGGGAGGGGAAACATTCAGTACTTC,CSARASGRGNIQYF,many,TRBJ2-4,TRBV20-1,TRBD2
TGTGCCAGCAGCTTAGCGGGAGGCAATTCCTACGAGCAGTACTTC,CASSLAGGNSYEQYF,many,TRBJ2-7,TRBV7-8,-
TGTGCCACCAGTGATTCCCGGGGACAGCAAGAGACCCAGTACTTC,CATSDSRGQQETQYF,many,TRBJ2-5,TRBV24-1,TRBD1
TGCGCCAGCAGCCAGATTCTAGGTACGACCGGGACACGGGATCCAAATGAGCAGTTCTTC,CASSQILGTTGTRDPNEQFF,many,TRBJ2-1,TRBV4-1,-
TGTGCCAGCAGTTCCCGGGGACACCCTGAAGCTTTCTTT,CASSSRGHPEAFF,many,TRBJ1-1,TRBV12-3/TRBV12-4,-
TGTGCCAGCAGTTCCGAATACGGGGGAGGGACAGATACGCAGTATTTT,CASSSEYGGGTDTQYF,many,TRBJ2-3,TRBV6-5,TRBD2
TGTGCCAGCAGTTTATGGATAGTGGCAGGCGTTTATAATTCACCCCTCCACTTT,CASSLWIVAGVYNSPLHF,many,TRBJ1-6,TRBV28,-
TGTGCCATCAGTGAGCAGGATTACGAGCAGTACTTC,CAISEQDYEQYF,many,TRBJ2-7,TRBV10-3,-
TGCAGTGCTAGGGGGAGCACAGATACGCAGTATTTT,CSARGSTDTQYF,many,TRBJ2-3,TRBV20-1,-